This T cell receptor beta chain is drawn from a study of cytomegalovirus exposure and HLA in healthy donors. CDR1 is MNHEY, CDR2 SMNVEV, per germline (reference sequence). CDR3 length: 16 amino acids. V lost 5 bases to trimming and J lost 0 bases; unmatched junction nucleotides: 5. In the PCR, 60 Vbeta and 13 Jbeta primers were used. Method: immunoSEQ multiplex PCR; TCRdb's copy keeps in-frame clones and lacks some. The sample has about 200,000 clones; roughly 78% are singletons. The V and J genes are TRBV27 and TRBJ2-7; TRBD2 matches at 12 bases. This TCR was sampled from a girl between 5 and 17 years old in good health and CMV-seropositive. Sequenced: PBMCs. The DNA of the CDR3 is TGTGCCAGCAGTCCGCTACTAGCGGGGGGCTCCTACGAGCAGTACTTC. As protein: CASSPLLAGGSYEQYF.